Listed here are 4 T cell receptor beta chains from one sample, sequenced in a study of Ad26.COV2.S vaccination and SARS-CoV-2 variants. Treatment specified: about 20 received Ad26.COV2.S at low or high dose, single or two shots; about 5 received placebo; per-sample allocation not given. All samples were drawn on day 63, counting from the first vaccine or placebo injection. Clones were read by immunoSEQ multiplex PCR, and TCRdb kept only the in-frame ones, dropping some. The sample gives 440,000 or so clones, about nine tenths of which show up once; approximately 4.5% is in the top ten. Here the sequenced sample was peripheral blood, taken in a trial of Ad26.COV2.S vaccine versus placebo. The receptors come from a person between 18 and 59 years old who received the Ad26.COV2.S COVID-19 vaccine or a placebo.

J is TRBJ2-2 and V is TRBV29-1; a possible D gene is TRBD2 (7 bases). The CDR3 has 13 amino acids. The germline V and J ends were trimmed by 7 bases and 2 bases, with 11 bases remaining between them. The germline V gene has CDR1 SQVTM and CDR2 ANQGSEA. The CDR3 is CSGRGANTGELFF. The CDR3 nucleotides read TGCAGCGGCCGGGGGGCAAACACCGGGGAGCTGTTTTTT.

The DNA of the CDR3 is TGTGCCAGCAGCTTAGAGAGGGGGCGGCCCCAGCATTTT. Amino acid sequence: CASSLERGRPQHF. The rearrangement links TRBV11-2 to TRBJ1-5, with TRBD1 matching 7 bases. The CDR3 loop spans 13 amino acids. Unmatched junction bases numbered 2, after V lost 0 bases and J lost 9 bases. Germline V lookup: CDR1 SGHAT, CDR2 FQNNGV.

This sequence joins TRBV28 and TRBJ2-3; 12 bases fit TRBD1. This CDR3 has 16 amino acids. The V segment lost 6 bases and the J segment 4 bases; nucleotides outside the gene matches: 8. Germline values: CDR1 MDHEN, CDR2 SYDVKM. CDR3 bases: TGTGCCAGCAGCCCGATCGGGACAGGGGGCCCAGATACGCAGTATTTT. Its translation: CASSPIGTGGPDTQYF.

The chain joins TRBV5-4 to TRBJ2-5, with 12 bases matching TRBD2. This CDR3 is 16 amino acids long. CDR1 is SGHNT, CDR2 YYREEE, per germline (reference sequence). V shed 0 bases and J 2 bases; nucleotides not matched to a gene: 2. Here the CDR3 DNA reads TGTGCCAGCAGCTTGGGACTAGCGGGAGCACAAGAGACCCAGTACTTC. This codes for CASSLGLAGAQETQYF.